Sequencing of this T cell receptor (beta chain) was carried out in a study of blood T cell repertoires in COVID-19 (TCRdb year 2020). With regard to the full study: Samples from collaborators originated in the United States, Italy and Spain and spanned both the acute and convalescent phases of COVID-19. The prospective study material was composed of cDNA or gDNA derived from T cells, B-cell-depleted T cells, or PBMCs. The dataset comprised deeply sampled blood TCRbeta repertoires from subjects exposed to, actively infected with, or recovered from COVID-19. The repertoires were released in a freely available public database intended as a resource for research on the immune response to SARS-CoV-2. The samples were drawn from two sources: the first 160 participants of the ongoing ImmuneRACE study, and 1,254 subjects contributed by 6 global collaborators. Nearly every sample came with metadata listing a de-identified subject ID, COVID-19 status, age in years and sex. Where available, HLA class I and class II types were obtained from metadata supplied by the sample provider rather than from assay-based typing. The research as a whole found: The amount of clinical and demographic metadata varied by source and participant and was provided uncurated.

TCRbeta CDR3 regions were amplified from genomic DNA using the immunoSEQ Assay, a bias-controlled multiplex PCR. Per the original workflow: The number of nucleated cells in each sample was estimated by amplification of reference gene primers within the assay. To quantify the absolute abundance of each unique TCRbeta CDR3 rearrangement, sequence reads were collapsed and filtered. For each sample, productive Simpson clonality was calculated by taking the square root of Simpson's diversity index across productive rearrangements. TCRdb holds this immuneACCESS table with in-frame rearrangements only. Some clones are missing; in checked studies, unresolved V genes explain under half, and the rest has no known cause. From that table come the V and J calls and clone size; the DNA was used to work out D and trimming. The sample table records over 150,000 clones; around 85% of these occur just once. The ten largest clones take up around 6.9% of the sample.

The germline V gene specifies MNHEY as CDR1 and SVGAGI as CDR2. Clipping removes 6 bases from V and 7 bases from J, with 3 as the unmatched junction base count. The CDR3, from cysteine to phenylalanine, totals 13 residues. The kept DNA is CDR3 alone, 39 bases in frame from the first base. Notes on this clone: Its target antigen remains unknown. No quality values exist for individual bases; no much larger clone is one base distant.

In Seattle, one collaborating source enrolled patients while the infection was active and tracked those patients longitudinally over the course of disease. The collaborating institutions used their own protocols to collect whole blood in K2EDTA tubes. For TCRbeta analysis, collaborator samples were shipped as frozen whole blood, as isolated PBMCs, or as DNA extracted from either sample type. Sequences were obtained from peripheral blood. The chain is encoded by TRBV6-5 joined to TRBJ1-4; 9 bases in between match TRBD1. This clonotype was obtained from a man of 80 years or more with COVID-19, enrolled during active disease. The CDR3 region has the sequence CASRGDRVEKLFF. DNA sequence: TGTGCCAGCAGGGGGGACAGGGTTGAAAAACTGTTTTTT.